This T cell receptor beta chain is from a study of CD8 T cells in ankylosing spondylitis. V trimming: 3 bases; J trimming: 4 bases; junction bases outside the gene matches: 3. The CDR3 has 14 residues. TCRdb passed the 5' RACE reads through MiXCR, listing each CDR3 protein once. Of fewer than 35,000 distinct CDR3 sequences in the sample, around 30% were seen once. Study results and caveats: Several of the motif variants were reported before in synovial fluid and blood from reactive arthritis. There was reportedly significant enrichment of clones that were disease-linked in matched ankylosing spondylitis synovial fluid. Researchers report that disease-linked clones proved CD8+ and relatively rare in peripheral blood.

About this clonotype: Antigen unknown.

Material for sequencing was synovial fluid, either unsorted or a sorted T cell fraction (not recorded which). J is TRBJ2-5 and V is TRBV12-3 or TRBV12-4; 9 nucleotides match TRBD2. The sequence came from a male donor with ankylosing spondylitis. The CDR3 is CASSLSGLAETQYF. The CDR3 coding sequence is TGTGCCAGCAGTTTGTCGGGACTAGCAGAGACCCAGTACTTC.